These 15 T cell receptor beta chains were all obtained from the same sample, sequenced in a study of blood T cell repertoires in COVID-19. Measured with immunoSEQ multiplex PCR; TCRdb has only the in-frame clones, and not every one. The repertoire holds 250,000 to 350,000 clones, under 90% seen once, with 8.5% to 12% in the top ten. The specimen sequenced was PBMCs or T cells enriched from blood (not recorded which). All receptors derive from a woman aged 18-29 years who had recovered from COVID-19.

This CDR3 reads CASSVQSNGTGSFAGGYTF. CDR3 sequence (DNA): TGTGCCAGCAGTGTCCAAAGTAATGGGACAGGGAGCTTCGCTGGGGGCTACACCTTC. The chain recombines TRBV2 with TRBJ1-2, with TRBD1 matching 9 bases. Germline V gene sequence: CDR1 SNHLY, CDR2 FYNNEI. The CDR3 is 19 residues long. The junction had 23 bases not matched to a gene; V was cut back by 4 bases and J by 8 bases. Supplemented by reference TRBV2 and TRBJ1-2, the full variable domain reads EPEVTQTPSHQVTQMGQEVILRCVPISNHLYFYWYRQILGQKVEFLVSFYNNEISEKSEIFDDQFSVERPDGSNFTLKIRSTKLEDSAMYFCASSVQSNGTGSFAGGYTFGSGTRLTVV.

DNA for the CDR3: TGTGCCATCAACGGCAGGGGGCAAGTGGGCTACACCTTC. This sequence encodes CAINGRGQVGYTF. V and J are TRBV10-3 and TRBJ1-2; 8 bases are shared with TRBD1. CDR1 ENHRY and CDR2 SYGVKD come from the germline V gene. After removal of 7 bases from V and 8 bases from J, the junction contained 9 bases not matched to a gene. The CDR3 totals 13 residues.

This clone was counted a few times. CDR3 coding DNA: TGTGCCACCAGTCCAGGGGGCCATGGCTACACCTTC. It translates to CATSPGGHGYTF. The gene calls are TRBV24-1 and TRBJ1-2; TRBD1 agrees at 8 bases. Germline CDR1 is KGHDR and CDR2 is SFDVKD. With 6 bases clipped from V and 6 bases from J, the junction kept 2 bases outside the gene matches. This CDR3 region has 12 residues.

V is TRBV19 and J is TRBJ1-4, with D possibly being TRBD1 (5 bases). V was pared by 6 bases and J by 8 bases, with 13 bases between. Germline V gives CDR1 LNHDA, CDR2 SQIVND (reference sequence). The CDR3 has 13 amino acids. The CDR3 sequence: CASRGLSEEKLFF. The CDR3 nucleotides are TGTGCCAGTAGGGGACTCAGTGAAGAAAAACTGTTTTTT. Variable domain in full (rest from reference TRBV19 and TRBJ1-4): DGGITQSPKYLFRKEGQNVTLSCEQNLNHDAMYWYRQDPGQGLRLIYYSQIVNDFQKGDIAEGYSVSREKKESFPLTVTSAQKNPTAFYLCASRGLSEEKLFFGSGTQLSVL.

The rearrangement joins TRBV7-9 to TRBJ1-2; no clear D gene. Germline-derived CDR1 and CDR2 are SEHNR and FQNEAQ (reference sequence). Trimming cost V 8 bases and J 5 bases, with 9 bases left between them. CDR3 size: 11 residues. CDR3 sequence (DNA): TGTGCCAGCCGGAGGGATTATGGCTACACCTTC. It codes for CASRRDYGYTF.

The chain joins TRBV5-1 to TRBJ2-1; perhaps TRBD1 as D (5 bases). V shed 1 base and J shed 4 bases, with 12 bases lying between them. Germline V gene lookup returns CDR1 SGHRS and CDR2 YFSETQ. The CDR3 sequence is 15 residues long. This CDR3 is CASSLSGISYNEQFF. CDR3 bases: TGCGCCAGCAGCTTGTCAGGGATCTCATACAATGAGCAGTTCTTC.

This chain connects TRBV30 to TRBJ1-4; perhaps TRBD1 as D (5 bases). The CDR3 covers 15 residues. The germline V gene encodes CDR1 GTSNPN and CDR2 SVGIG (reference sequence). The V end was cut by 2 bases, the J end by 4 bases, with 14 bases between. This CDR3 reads CAWSTKGQNNEKLFF. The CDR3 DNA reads TGTGCCTGGAGTACGAAGGGGCAGAATAATGAAAAACTGTTTTTT.

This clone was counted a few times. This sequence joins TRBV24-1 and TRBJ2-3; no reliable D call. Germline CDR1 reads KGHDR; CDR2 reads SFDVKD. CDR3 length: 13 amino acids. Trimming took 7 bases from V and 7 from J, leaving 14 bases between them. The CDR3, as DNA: TGTGCCACCAGCAATCCAAAGCCTTATACGCAGTATTTT. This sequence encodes CATSNPKPYTQYF.

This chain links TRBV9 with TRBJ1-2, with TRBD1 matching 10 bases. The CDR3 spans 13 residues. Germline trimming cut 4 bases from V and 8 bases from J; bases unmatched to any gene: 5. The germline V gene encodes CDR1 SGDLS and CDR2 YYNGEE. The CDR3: CASSSDRGQGYTF. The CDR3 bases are TGTGCCAGCAGCTCCGACAGGGGGCAAGGCTACACCTTC.

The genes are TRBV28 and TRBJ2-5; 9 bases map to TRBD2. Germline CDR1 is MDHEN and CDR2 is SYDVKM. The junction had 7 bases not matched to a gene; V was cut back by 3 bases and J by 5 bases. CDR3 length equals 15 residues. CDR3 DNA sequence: TGTGCCAGCAGTTTGGAGCGGGAGGTTCAGGAGACCCAGTACTTC. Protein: CASSLEREVQETQYF. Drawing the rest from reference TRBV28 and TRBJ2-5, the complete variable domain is DVKVTQSSRYLVKRTGEKVFLECVQDMDHENMFWYRQDPGLGLRLIYFSYDVKMKEKGDIPEGYSVSREKKERFSLILESASTNQTSMYLCASSLEREVQETQYFGPGTRLLVL.

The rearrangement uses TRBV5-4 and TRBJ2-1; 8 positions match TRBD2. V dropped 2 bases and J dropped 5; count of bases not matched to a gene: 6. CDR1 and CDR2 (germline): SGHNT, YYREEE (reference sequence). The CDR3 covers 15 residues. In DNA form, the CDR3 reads TGTGCCAGCAGCTTCGGGACTAGACCTGACAATGAGCAGTTCTTC. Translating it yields CASSFGTRPDNEQFF. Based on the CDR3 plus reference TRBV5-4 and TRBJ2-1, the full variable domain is ETGVTQSPTHLIKTRGQQVTLRCSSQSGHNTVSWYQQALGQGPQFIFQYYREEENGRGNFPPRFSGLQFPNYSSELNVNALELDDSALYLCASSFGTRPDNEQFFGPGTRLTVL.

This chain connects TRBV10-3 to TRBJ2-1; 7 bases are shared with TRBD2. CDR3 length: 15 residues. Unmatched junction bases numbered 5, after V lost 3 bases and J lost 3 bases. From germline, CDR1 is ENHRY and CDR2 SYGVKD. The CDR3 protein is CAISDRRGDYNEQFF. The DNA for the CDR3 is TGTGCCATCAGTGATCGACGGGGGGACTACAATGAGCAGTTCTTC.

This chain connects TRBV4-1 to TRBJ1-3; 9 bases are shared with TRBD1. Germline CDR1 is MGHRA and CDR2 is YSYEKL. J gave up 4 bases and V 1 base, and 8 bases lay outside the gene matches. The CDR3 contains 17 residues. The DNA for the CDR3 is TGCGCCAGCAGCCAAGTAGTCGGACAGGGGCTAGGAAACACCATATATTTT. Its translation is CASSQVVGQGLGNTIYF.

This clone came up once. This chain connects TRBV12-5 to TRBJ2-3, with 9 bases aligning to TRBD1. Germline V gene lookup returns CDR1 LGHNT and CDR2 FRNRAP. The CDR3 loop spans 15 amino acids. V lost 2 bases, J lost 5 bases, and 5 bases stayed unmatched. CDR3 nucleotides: TGTGCTAGTGGTTTGAACAGGGGGCTTGGAGATACGCAGTATTTT. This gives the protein CASGLNRGLGDTQYF.

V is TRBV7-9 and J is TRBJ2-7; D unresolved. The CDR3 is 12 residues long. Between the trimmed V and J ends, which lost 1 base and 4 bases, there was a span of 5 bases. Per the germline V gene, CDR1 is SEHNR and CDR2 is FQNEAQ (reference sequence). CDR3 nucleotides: TGTGCCAGCAGCTTAGATACTTACGAGCAGTACTTC. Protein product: CASSLDTYEQYF.